This TCR beta chain stems from a study of shared clonotypes between healthy human individuals (dated by TCRdb to the early 2020s). With regard to the full study: Two women and three men aged 18 to 49 years were included in the cohort. Between about 0.85 and 8.9 billion PBMCs per donor were obtained by leukapheresis. Different laboratories and diverse techniques were used to prepare libraries and sequence TCR repertoires, to increase sequencing depth and limit assay-specific biases. For each donor, CD4 naive and CD4 memory were each given three plates, CD8 naive was given two plates, and CD8 memory was given one plate. To estimate repertoire size and how much clonotype sharing occurs between individuals, the study deeply sequenced the blood TCR repertoires of five healthy adults. The full study reports these points: Clonotypes shared by all four sorted-subset donors showed higher generation probabilities than non-shared clonotypes. Sampling was restricted to blood, and TCR repertoires in tissue are likely to differ from TCR repertoires in blood. Rarefaction of sorted-subset datasets indicated incomplete sequencing despite the large sequencing depth. When a few donors were compared, the shared fraction of clonotypes was 5% to 6.5% for naive CD4, approximately 3.5% for naive CD8, 2% to 2.5% for memory CD4, and 0.35% to 0.4% for memory CD8. Estimated clonotype richness was generally larger for naive than for memory subsets. Pairwise subsampling led to the expectation that sequencing depth would affect the degree of clonotype sharing among donors. The small number of donors limited the genetic and exposure-history diversity represented.

CD8 naive samples consisted of CD45RO-negative cells that were positively selected for CCR7, yielding a CD45RA+CCR7+ population without TemRA cells. Donors were healthy HIV-negative adults with no recently reported acute infections or vaccinations. All donors were Caucasian adults living in Nashville, Tennessee, USA. After blood collection by leukapheresis, PBMCs were isolated using Ficoll-Histopaque density gradient centrifugation and then cryopreserved in the vapor phase of liquid nitrogen. Purity and quantity of every magnetically sorted T cell population were checked by analytical flow cytometry. Each sorted fraction had its genomic DNA isolated and then quantified by UV absorbance on a Nanodrop 2000c. A remark on this clone: No antigen is known for it. The input lacks base qualities; no much larger clone sits a single base away.

Using the deep immunoSEQ assay, TCR CDR3 regions were amplified from genomic DNA by multiplex PCR. For each cell subset, the extracted genomic DNA was distributed evenly across all wells of several immunoSEQ 96-well plates, and each plate served as one replicate. For sorted subsets, 150 to 250 ng of genomic DNA, equivalent to 25,000 to 35,000 T cell genomes, went into each replicate PCR. Purified libraries were quantified with a Qubit 3.0 fluorometer, sized on a Bioanalyzer 2100, and re-quantified with the KAPA Library Quantification kit. Every immunoSEQ 96-well plate was sequenced on a separate single-read 150-cycle Illumina NextSeq 550 flow cell. Processing in the source paper ran as follows. Because the immunoSEQ output held only junctional sequences and lacked quality scores, the filtering could not match the filtering applied to full-length reads. Sequences were annotated with PyIR, a Python wrapper for IgBLAST v1.9, and V/J genes and CDR3 were assigned using IMGT germline references. Reads with weak V/J assignments (E-value above 1e-6), missing CDR3, stop codons, out-of-frame junctions, or ambiguous translated residues were removed. V3J clonotypes were defined as sequences sharing the same inferred V gene, J gene, and CDR3 amino acid sequence. Percentage overlap between repertoires was calculated by dividing the number of shared unique clonotypes by the size of the smaller repertoire. Repertoire richness was assessed with RTK rarefaction, the Chao1 estimator, and Recon v2.1 estimates of unobserved clonotypes. For all TCRbeta clonotypes obtained by the gDNA method from a few donors, generation probabilities were computed with OLGA. Not all clones reach the TCRdb copy of this immuneACCESS table, which keeps in-frame sequences only. Checked studies attribute under half of the gap to unresolved V genes and leave the rest unexplained. V and J calls and clone size follow that table, whereas D and trimming were derived from the DNA. The sample contains 660,000 or so clones, about 95% of them found a single time. The ten most abundant clones make up about 0.11% of the sample.

This clonotype was sampled from a woman aged 30 to 39 in good health. The specimen was naive CD8+ T cells sorted from blood. The cell subset or site label for this specimen denotes: CD45RA+CCR7+.

The nucleotide sequence is TGTGCCAGCAGTCCCGGTCGGGGGTTAAATGGCTACACCTTC. The resulting protein is CASSPGRGLNGYTF. This chain is built from TRBV27 and TRBJ1-2, with TRBD1 as a weak D call on 5 bases. As encoded in the germline V gene (reference sequence), CDR1 is MNHEY while CDR2 is SMNVEV. The junction carries 16 bases between V and J, which are trimmed by 5 bases and 6 bases respectively. The CDR3 holds 14 amino acids from the cysteine to the phenylalanine. Of all the DNA, just the CDR3 is kept, 42 bases in frame from base 1.